The next 7 T cell receptor beta chains were all read from a single sample in a study of T cell responses to AZD1222 COVID-19 vaccine. TCRdb's table, derived via immunoSEQ multiplex PCR, lists solely in-frame clones and lacks some. Of 95,000 to 100,000 clones listed, 88% are singletons. Sequencing used peripheral blood, obtained 28 days after the second AZD1222 dose. These receptors were taken from an adult who received the AZD1222 COVID-19 vaccine.

The CDR3 DNA is TGTGCCAGTAGCCCACCGTCGAGGGTAGAAGCTTTCTTT. Translation gives CASSPPSRVEAFF. The V gene is TRBV19, the J gene TRBJ1-1; no reliable D call. Per the germline V gene, CDR1 is LNHDA and CDR2 is SQIVND (reference sequence). V gave up 6 bases and J gave up 8 bases, with 16 bases separating them. There are 13 residues in the CDR3.

This clone occurred a few times. V gene TRBV13 combines with J gene TRBJ1-2, with a possible D match to TRBD1 (5 bases). Per the germline V gene, CDR1 is PRHDT and CDR2 is FYEKMQ (reference sequence). The CDR3 extends over 13 amino acids. Trimming shortened V by 5 bases and J by 7 bases, and 14 bases separated the two germline ends. The CDR3 loop is CASSLGGRSGYTF. The CDR3 nucleotides are TGTGCCAGCAGCCTGGGGGGGAGGAGTGGCTACACCTTC.

This clone was seen a few times. In nucleotides, the CDR3 is TGTGCCAGCATCTATGGCTACACCTTC. Residues: CASIYGYTF. The rearrangement uses TRBV6-4 and TRBJ1-2, with unresolved D. The ends were cut back, 7 bases at V and 4 bases at J, with 1 base in the middle. CDR1 MRHNA and CDR2 SNTAGT come from the germline V gene. The CDR3 runs to 9 residues.

The V call is TRBV10-3, the J call TRBJ1-2; 8 bases match TRBD1. CDR1 and CDR2 (germline): ENHRY, SYGVKD. After removal of 0 bases from V and 5 bases from J, the junction contained 5 bases not matched to a gene. The CDR3 totals 15 residues. CDR3 nucleotide sequence: TGTGCCATCAGTGAGTCGTCGGACAGGGTGTATGGCTACACCTTC. Its protein is CAISESSDRVYGYTF.

J is TRBJ2-5 and V is TRBV5-6; D perhaps matches TRBD2 (5 bases). The CDR3 consists of 13 residues. V was pared by 4 bases and J by 7 bases, with 14 bases between. CDR1 and CDR2 (germline): SGHDT, YYEEEE. The CDR3 DNA follows: TGTGCCAGCAGCGCCTGGACTCGCGGGACCCAGTACTTC. This gives the protein CASSAWTRGTQYF.

The gene calls are TRBV5-5 and TRBJ2-1, with D perhaps TRBD1 (6 bases). The germline V gene encodes CDR1 SGHKS and CDR2 YYEKEE (reference sequence). This CDR3 spans 14 amino acids. V was clipped by 1 base and J by 4 bases, with 9 bases between them. CDR3 sequence: CASSLTGRYNEQFF. The CDR3 DNA reads as TGTGCCAGCAGCTTGACAGGGAGATACAATGAGCAGTTCTTC.

The V gene is TRBV7-6, the J gene TRBJ2-3, with a possible D match to TRBD1 (6 bases). Germline-derived CDR1 and CDR2 are SGHVS and FNYEAQ. This CDR3 spans 15 amino acids. The V and J ends lost 4 bases and 2 bases respectively, with 13 bases between them. The CDR3 region is CASSSSRGYTDTQYF. The CDR3 DNA follows: TGTGCCAGCAGCTCATCAAGGGGGTACACAGATACGCAGTATTTT.